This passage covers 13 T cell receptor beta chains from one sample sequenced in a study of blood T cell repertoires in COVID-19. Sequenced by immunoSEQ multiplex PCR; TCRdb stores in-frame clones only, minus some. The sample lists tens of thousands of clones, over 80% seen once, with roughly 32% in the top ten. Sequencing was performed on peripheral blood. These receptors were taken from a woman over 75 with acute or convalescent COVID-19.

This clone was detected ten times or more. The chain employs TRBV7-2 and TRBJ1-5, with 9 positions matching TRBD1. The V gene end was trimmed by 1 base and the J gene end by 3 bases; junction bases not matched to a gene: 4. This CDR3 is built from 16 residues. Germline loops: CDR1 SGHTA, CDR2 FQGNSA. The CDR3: CASSLGTGVLNQPQHF. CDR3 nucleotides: TGTGCCAGCAGCTTAGGGACAGGGGTACTCAATCAGCCCCAGCATTTT.

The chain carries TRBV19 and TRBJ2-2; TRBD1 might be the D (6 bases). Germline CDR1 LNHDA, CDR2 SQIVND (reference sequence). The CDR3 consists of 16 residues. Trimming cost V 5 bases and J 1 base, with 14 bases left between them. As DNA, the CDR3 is TGTGCCAGTAGTGGAACAGGGACAATGAACACCGGGGAGCTGTTTTTT. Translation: CASSGTGTMNTGELFF.

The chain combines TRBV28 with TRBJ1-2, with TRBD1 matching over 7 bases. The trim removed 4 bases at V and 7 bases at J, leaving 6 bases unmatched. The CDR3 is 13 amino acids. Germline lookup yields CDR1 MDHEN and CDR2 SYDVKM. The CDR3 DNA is TGTGCCAGCAGTTCGGACAGGCTCGGTGGCTACACCTTC. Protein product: CASSSDRLGGYTF.

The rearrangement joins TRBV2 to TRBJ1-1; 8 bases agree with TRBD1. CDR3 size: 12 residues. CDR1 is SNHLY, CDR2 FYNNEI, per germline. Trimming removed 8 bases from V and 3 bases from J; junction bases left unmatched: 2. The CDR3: CASDRGDTEAFF. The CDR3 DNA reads TGTGCCAGCGACAGGGGTGACACTGAAGCTTTCTTT.

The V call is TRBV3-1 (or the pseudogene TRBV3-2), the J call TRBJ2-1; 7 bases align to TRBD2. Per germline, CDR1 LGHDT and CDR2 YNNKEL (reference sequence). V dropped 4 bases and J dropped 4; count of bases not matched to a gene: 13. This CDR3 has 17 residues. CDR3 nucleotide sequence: TGTGCCAGCAGCCGTTCTAGCGGAGGGGACTCTTACAATGAGCAGTTCTTC. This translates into CASSRSSGGDSYNEQFF.

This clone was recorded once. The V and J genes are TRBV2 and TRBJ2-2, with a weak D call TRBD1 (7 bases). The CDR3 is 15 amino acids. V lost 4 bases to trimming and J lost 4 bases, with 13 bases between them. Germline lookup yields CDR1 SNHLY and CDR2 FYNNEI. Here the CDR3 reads CASSVSGGFTGELFF. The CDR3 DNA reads TGTGCCAGCAGTGTTTCAGGGGGGTTCACCGGGGAGCTGTTTTTT.

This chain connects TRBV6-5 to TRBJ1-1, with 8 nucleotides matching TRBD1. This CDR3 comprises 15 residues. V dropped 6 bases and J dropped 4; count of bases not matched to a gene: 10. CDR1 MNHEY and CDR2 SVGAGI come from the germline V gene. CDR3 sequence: CASRPDREGGTEAFF. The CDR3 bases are TGTGCCAGCAGGCCGGACAGGGAGGGGGGCACTGAAGCTTTCTTT.

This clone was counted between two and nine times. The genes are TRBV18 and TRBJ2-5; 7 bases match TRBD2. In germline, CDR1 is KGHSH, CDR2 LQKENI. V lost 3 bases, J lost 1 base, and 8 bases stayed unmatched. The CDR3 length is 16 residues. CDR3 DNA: TGTGCCAGCTCACCCCCCCAGGGCGGGAGCCAAGAGACCCAGTACTTC. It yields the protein CASSPPQGGSQETQYF.

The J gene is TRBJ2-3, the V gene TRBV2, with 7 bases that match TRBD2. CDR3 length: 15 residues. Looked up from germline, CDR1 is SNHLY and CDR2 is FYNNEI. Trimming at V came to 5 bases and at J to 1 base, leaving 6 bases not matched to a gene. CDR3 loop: CASSLAGPRTDTQYF. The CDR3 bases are TGTGCCAGCAGTTTAGCGGGTCCACGCACAGATACGCAGTATTTT.

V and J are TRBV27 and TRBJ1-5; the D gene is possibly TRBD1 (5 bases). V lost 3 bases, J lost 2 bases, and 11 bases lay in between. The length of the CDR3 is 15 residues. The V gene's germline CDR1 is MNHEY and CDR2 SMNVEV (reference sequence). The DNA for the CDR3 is TGTGCCAGCAGTTTCCAGGGAAGGGGCAATCAGCCCCAGCATTTT. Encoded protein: CASSFQGRGNQPQHF.

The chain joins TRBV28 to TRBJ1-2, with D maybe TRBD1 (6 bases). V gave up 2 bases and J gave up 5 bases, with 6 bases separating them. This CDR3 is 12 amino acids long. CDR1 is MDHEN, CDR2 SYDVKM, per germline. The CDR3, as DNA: TGTGCCAGCAGTTTAGGACAGTATGGCTACACCTTC. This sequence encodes CASSLGQYGYTF.

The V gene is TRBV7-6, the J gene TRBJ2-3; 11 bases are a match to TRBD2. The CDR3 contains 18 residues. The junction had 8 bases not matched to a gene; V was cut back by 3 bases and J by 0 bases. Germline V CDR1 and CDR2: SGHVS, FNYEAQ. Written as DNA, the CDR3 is TGTGCCAGCAGCTTCACTAGCGGGAGACTACCTAGCACAGATACGCAGTATTTT. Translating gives CASSFTSGRLPSTDTQYF.

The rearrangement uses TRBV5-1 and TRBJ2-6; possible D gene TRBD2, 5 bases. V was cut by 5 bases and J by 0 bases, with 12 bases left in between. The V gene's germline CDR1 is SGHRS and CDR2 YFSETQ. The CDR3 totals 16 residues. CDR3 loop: CASRLDGLSGANVLTF. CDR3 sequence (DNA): TGCGCCAGCAGACTCGACGGACTCTCTGGGGCCAACGTCCTGACTTTC.